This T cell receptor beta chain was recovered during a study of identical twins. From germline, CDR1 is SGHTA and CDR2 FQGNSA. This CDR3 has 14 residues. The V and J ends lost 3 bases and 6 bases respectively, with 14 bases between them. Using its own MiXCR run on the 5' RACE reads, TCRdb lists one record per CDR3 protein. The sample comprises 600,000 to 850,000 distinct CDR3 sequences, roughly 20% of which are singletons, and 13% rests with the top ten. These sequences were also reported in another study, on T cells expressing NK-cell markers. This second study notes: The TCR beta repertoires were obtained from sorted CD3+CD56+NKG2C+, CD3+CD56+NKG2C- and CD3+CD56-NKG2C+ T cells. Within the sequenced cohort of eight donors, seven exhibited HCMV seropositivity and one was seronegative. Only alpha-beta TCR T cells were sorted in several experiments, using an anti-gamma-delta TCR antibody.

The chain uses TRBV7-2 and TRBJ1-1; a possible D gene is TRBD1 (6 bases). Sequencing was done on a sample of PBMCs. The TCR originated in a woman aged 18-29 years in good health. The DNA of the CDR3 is TGTGCCAGCAGCTTCAGGGGAATGGGTGCTGAAGCTTTCTTT. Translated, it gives CASSFRGMGAEAFF.